This T cell receptor (beta chain) was identified in a study of T cell repertoires in cytomegalovirus infection. TCRdb used MiXCR to reprocess the reads, holding one entry per CDR3 protein. The profile shows around 770,000 distinct CDR3 sequences, almost 30% of them singletons. This clonotype has just a few counts. The target antigen is unknown. This clonotype originated in a human donor in good health (CMV status not recorded). Some clones in this sample may be carry-over from other donors' samples. Sample: cultured CD8+ T cells from PBMCs, taken from culture after CMV antigen stimulation.

The CDR3 region is CASSIDPRQGWGTGELFF. DNA for the CDR3: TGTGCCAGTAGTATAGACCCCCGACAGGGCTGGGGGACCGGGGAGCTGTTTTTT. The chain has TRBV19 and TRBJ2-2; 7 bases agree with TRBD1. This CDR3 comprises 18 residues. Germline CDR1 reads LNHDA; CDR2 reads SQIVND (reference sequence). The V and J ends lost 0 bases and 5 bases, in that order; junction bases with no gene match: 12. Drawing the rest from reference TRBV19 and TRBJ2-2, the complete variable domain is DGGITQSPKYLFRKEGQNVTLSCEQNLNHDAMYWYRQDPGQGLRLIYYSQIVNDFQKGDIAEGYSVSREKKESFPLTVTSAQKNPTAFYLCASSIDPRQGWGTGELFFGEGSRLTVL.